The next 18 T cell receptor beta chains were all read from a single sample in a study of blood T cell repertoires in COVID-19. Sequencing was performed with immunoSEQ multiplex PCR; in TCRdb, only in-frame clones are kept and a portion is missing. The data hold 15,000 to 25,000 clones, with about 92% observed a single time. Specimen: peripheral blood. The receptors stem from a woman aged 50 to 65 with active COVID-19.

CDR3: CASSKTGTGELFF. In nucleotides, the CDR3 is TGTGCCAGTAGTAAGACAGGGACCGGGGAGCTGTTTTTT. The chain combines TRBV19 with TRBJ2-2; TRBD1 agrees at 7 bases. V trimming: 4 bases; J trimming: 5 bases; junction bases outside the gene matches: 1. Germline-derived CDR1 and CDR2 are LNHDA and SQIVND (reference sequence). The CDR3 spans 13 residues.

The chain combines TRBV7-8 with TRBJ2-3; possible D gene TRBD1, 6 bases. The CDR3 is made up of 16 amino acids. The germline V and J ends were trimmed by 7 bases and 4 bases, with 21 bases remaining between them. Per the germline V gene, CDR1 is SGHVS and CDR2 is FQNEAQ. CDR3 residues: CASTRQGLARADTQYF. CDR3 sequence (DNA): TGTGCCAGCACGCGCCAGGGGCTAGCTCGGGCAGATACGCAGTATTTT.

V and J are TRBV9 and TRBJ2-3; D is possibly TRBD1 (7 bases). Trimming shortened V by 0 bases and J by 3 bases, and 11 bases separated the two germline ends. This CDR3 is built from 15 residues. Germline lookup yields CDR1 SGDLS and CDR2 YYNGEE. CDR3 DNA sequence: TGTGCCAGCAGCGTAGCAGGGGGGCGTACAGATACGCAGTATTTT. Translation: CASSVAGGRTDTQYF.

The rearrangement links TRBV11-2 to TRBJ1-3; the D is unclear. This CDR3 is built from 15 residues. V lost 2 bases, J lost 0 bases, and 8 bases lay in between. Germline V gene data show CDR1 as SGHAT and CDR2 as FQNNGV. The CDR3 is CASSLQATSGNTIYF. CDR3 nucleotides: TGTGCCAGCAGCTTACAGGCTACCTCTGGAAACACCATATATTTT.

Here the CDR3 reads CASSSLAGEETQYF. The CDR3 DNA reads as TGCGCCAGCAGCTCTTTAGCGGGAGAAGAGACCCAGTACTTC. The chain uses TRBV5-1 and TRBJ2-5; 9 bases agree with TRBD2. CDR3 length: 14 amino acids. From germline, CDR1 is SGHRS and CDR2 YFSETQ. The V gene end was trimmed by 3 bases and the J gene end by 3 bases; junction bases not matched to a gene: 3.

V and J are TRBV9 and TRBJ2-2; D gene uncertain. There are 16 residues in the CDR3. Trimming removed 4 bases from V and 1 base from J, with 14 bases in between. CDR1 SGDLS and CDR2 YYNGEE come from the germline V gene. The CDR3 DNA is TGTGCCAGCAGCCTAACGACAACGAAGAACACCGGGGAGCTGTTTTTT. Translation gives CASSLTTTKNTGELFF.

The V and J genes are TRBV7-8 and TRBJ2-3; TRBD2 agrees at 11 bases. The CDR3 spans 16 residues. V gave up 1 base and J gave up 2 bases; unmatched junction bases: 2. Germline V lookup: CDR1 SGHVS, CDR2 FQNEAQ. This chain's CDR3 is CASSLVSGRATDTQYF. The CDR3 nucleotides read TGTGCCAGCAGCTTAGTTAGCGGGAGGGCCACAGATACGCAGTATTTT.

The chain has TRBV4-1 and TRBJ2-5; D is perhaps TRBD1 (6 bases). V lost 4 bases, J lost 11 bases, and 17 bases lay in between. Looked up from germline, CDR1 is MGHRA and CDR2 is YSYEKL. The CDR3 has 13 amino acids. The CDR3 sequence: CASSLDLGGEQYF. The CDR3 coding sequence is TGCGCCAGCAGCCTAGATTTAGGGGGAGAGCAGTACTTC.

V and J are TRBV6-1 and TRBJ1-2, with 7 bases fitting TRBD1. The V gene's germline CDR1 is MNHNS and CDR2 SASEGT. This CDR3 contains 14 residues. Unmatched junction bases numbered 4, after V lost 2 bases and J lost 4 bases. As DNA, the CDR3 is TGTGCCAGCAGTGAATTGGGGACAGCCTATGGCTACACCTTC. Translation gives CASSELGTAYGYTF.

Here the CDR3 reads CASSQAMNTEAFF. The CDR3 nucleotides are TGCGCCAGCAGCCAAGCCATGAACACTGAAGCTTTCTTT. The V gene is TRBV4-1, the J gene TRBJ1-1; D gene unclear. This CDR3 contains 13 residues. V shed 1 base and J shed 0 bases, with 3 bases lying between them. The V gene's germline CDR1 is MGHRA and CDR2 YSYEKL.

The CDR3 DNA is TGCGCCAGCAGCCAAGGCAGGGGGAATTACGAGCAGTACTTC. Its protein is CASSQGRGNYEQYF. The chain carries TRBV4-1 and TRBJ2-7; TRBD1 agrees at 7 bases. V was clipped by 1 base and J by 4 bases; unmatched bases: 4. The CDR3 runs 14 residues. From germline, CDR1 is MGHRA and CDR2 YSYEKL.

V usage is TRBV19 and J usage is TRBJ2-2; 8 bases are a match to TRBD2. The CDR3 runs 16 residues. Germline V gives CDR1 LNHDA, CDR2 SQIVND (reference sequence). V lost 3 bases, J lost 6 bases, and 9 bases stayed unmatched. As DNA, the CDR3 is TGTGCCAGTAGTATCATTCCAGCGGGAGTCCCCGGGGAGCTGTTTTTT. Translated: CASSIIPAGVPGELFF.

The chain recombines TRBV4-2 with TRBJ1-3; no clear D. V was cut by 3 bases and J by 4 bases, with 7 bases left in between. Germline V gives CDR1 LGHNA, CDR2 YNFKEQ. This CDR3 has 13 amino acids. The CDR3: CASSQREGNTIYF. The CDR3 DNA reads as TGTGCCAGCAGCCAGCGAGAAGGAAACACCATATATTTT.

The rearrangement uses TRBV9 and TRBJ2-1, with 8 nucleotides matching TRBD2. Germline values: CDR1 SGDLS, CDR2 YYNGEE. CDR3 length: 16 amino acids. V was pared by 1 base and J by 9 bases, with 12 bases of the junction left unmatched. CDR3 in amino acids: CASSVFGSGSVLEQFF. DNA for the CDR3: TGTGCCAGCAGCGTATTTGGAAGCGGGAGTGTACTTGAGCAGTTCTTC.

The chain recombines TRBV29-1 with TRBJ2-1, with 7 bases fitting TRBD2. Germline V CDR1 and CDR2: SQVTM, ANQGSEA. The trim removed 5 bases at V and 0 bases at J, leaving 10 bases unmatched. This CDR3 spans 16 amino acids. CDR3 residues: CSVFGPGGLSYNEQFF. The CDR3 DNA follows: TGCAGCGTTTTCGGTCCGGGAGGCCTCTCCTACAATGAGCAGTTCTTC.

CDR3 sequence (DNA): TGTGCCAGTAGTACGGTGGAGGGAAATGAAAAACTGTTTTTT. It encodes CASSTVEGNEKLFF. The chain recombines TRBV19 with TRBJ1-4, with D hard to call. Germline V gene sequence: CDR1 LNHDA, CDR2 SQIVND (reference sequence). Trimming took off 4 bases at V and 5 bases at J, with 11 bases between the two ends. This CDR3 is 14 amino acids long.

This chain connects TRBV7-3 to TRBJ2-1, with TRBD2 matching 7 bases. Germline CDR1 reads SGHTA; CDR2 reads FQGTGA. The CDR3 spans 15 residues. The V gene end was trimmed by 1 base and the J gene end by 8 bases; junction bases not matched to a gene: 8. CDR3 DNA sequence: TGTGCCAGCAGCTTAAGTGGCGGGAGTTCCGATGAGCAGTTCTTC. It encodes CASSLSGGSSDEQFF.

The genes are TRBV5-1 and TRBJ2-5; D not resolved. CDR3 length equals 13 residues. The germline V gene has CDR1 SGHRS and CDR2 YFSETQ. Trimming took 3 bases from V and 2 from J, leaving 8 bases between them. The CDR3 bases are TGCGCCAGCAGCTCGGTTGGTCAAGAGACCCAGTACTTC. Encoded protein: CASSSVGQETQYF.